The 30 T cell receptor beta chains given below trace back to one sample, sequenced in a study of T cells in Graves' hyperthyroidism and ophthalmopathy. Amplification of TCR beta CDR3 regions was performed using RNA transcripts as template. A first-round RT-PCR of the TCR CDR3 used the HTBI primer set. TCRdb ran MiXCR on the multiplex PCR reads and lists one entry per CDR3 protein. The sample has roughly 500,000 distinct CDR3 sequences, around 50% seen once. The specimen was peripheral blood or thyroid tissue (not recorded which). Receptors were obtained from an adult woman with Graves' disease, either hyperthyroidism or ophthalmopathy (not recorded which).

This clonotype has only a few counts. The chain links TRBV4-2 to TRBJ1-3, with D uncertain. CDR1 and CDR2 (germline): LGHNA, YNFKEQ. The CDR3 is 15 residues long. V dropped 5 bases and J dropped 4 bases, with 15 bases sitting between them. In DNA form, the CDR3 reads TGTGCCAGCAGCGTTGGTGGCACTTGGGGAAACACCATATATTTT. Amino acid sequence: CASSVGGTWGNTIYF.

The chain has TRBV10-3 and TRBJ1-1, with 8 bases lining up with TRBD1. The CDR3 runs 13 residues. In germline, CDR1 is ENHRY, CDR2 SYGVKD. The V gene end was trimmed by 7 bases and the J gene end by 4 bases; junction bases not matched to a gene: 5. The CDR3 DNA follows: TGTGCCATCAAGGGGACAGGCGCCACTGAAGCTTTCTTT. Amino acids: CAIKGTGATEAFF.

The J gene is TRBJ2-3, the V gene TRBV25-1; 7 bases map to TRBD1. Germline V gene sequence: CDR1 MGHDK, CDR2 SYGVNS. The CDR3 sequence is 15 residues long. The V gene end was trimmed by 3 bases and the J gene end by 2 bases; junction bases not matched to a gene: 5. DNA for the CDR3: TGTGCCAGCAGTGAGACAGGGACAGTCACAGATACGCAGTATTTT. Its protein product is CASSETGTVTDTQYF.

In its sample, this clonotype was seen many times. The V gene is TRBV20-1, the J gene TRBJ2-6, with no clear D. V was pared by 3 bases and J by 0 bases, with 9 bases between. Looked up from germline, CDR1 is DFQATT and CDR2 is SNEGSKA (reference sequence). This CDR3 comprises 15 residues. CDR3 residues: CSARPYGSGANVLTF. The CDR3 bases are TGCAGTGCTAGGCCATATGGCTCTGGGGCCAACGTCCTGACTTTC.

V usage is TRBV7-9 and J usage is TRBJ2-7; 8 bases agree with TRBD2. The DNA end lines up better with TRBJ2-1; the J call may be wrong. This CDR3 comprises 15 residues. CDR1 is SEHNR, CDR2 FQNEAQ, per germline (reference sequence). CDR3 loop: CASSLDTAGVGEQFF. CDR3 sequence (DNA): TGTGCCAGCAGCTTAGACACAGCGGGAGTCGGTGAGCAGTTCTTC.

This clonotype was detected a few times. J is TRBJ1-5 and V is TRBV7-9; no clear D gene. The length of the CDR3 is 15 residues. V shed 3 bases and J shed 0 bases, with 9 bases lying between them. Germline V CDR1 and CDR2: SEHNR, FQNEAQ (reference sequence). The CDR3 DNA sequence: TGTGCCAGCAGCTTCCCGGGGAATAGCAATCAGCCCCAGCATTTT. This sequence encodes CASSFPGNSNQPQHF.

Many counts were recorded for this clonotype. The rearrangement joins TRBV20-1 to TRBJ1-1; a possible D gene is TRBD1 (5 bases). Trimming took 0 bases from V and 1 from J, leaving 6 bases between them. Germline values: CDR1 DFQATT, CDR2 SNEGSKA (reference sequence). There are 13 residues in the CDR3. The CDR3 protein is CSARDGGNTEAFF. The CDR3 DNA reads as TGCAGTGCTAGAGATGGGGGGAACACTGAAGCTTTCTTT.

In its sample, this clonotype was seen a few times. The chain employs TRBV6-6 and TRBJ2-2, with 8 bases identical to TRBD1. In germline, CDR1 is MNHNY, CDR2 SVGAGI (reference sequence). This CDR3 is built from 17 residues. V was clipped by 6 bases and J by 2 bases; unmatched bases: 11. CDR3 coding DNA: TGTGCCAGCAGAAGTCGAGGACAGGGCTTCAACACCGGGGAGCTGTTTTTT. Protein sequence: CASRSRGQGFNTGELFF.

V is TRBV10-3 and J is TRBJ1-5, with D possibly matching TRBD1 (5 bases). From germline, CDR1 is ENHRY and CDR2 SYGVKD. There are 15 residues in the CDR3. V was trimmed by 2 bases and J by 14 bases, leaving 22 bases between them. DNA of the CDR3: TGTGCCATCAGTGAGGGGGCTAGCGGGGCGATCTACGAGCATTTT. Its protein is CAISEGASGAIYEHF.

CDR3 coding DNA: TGTGCCAGCAGTGCCCGGCTAGCGGGCGCCGAGACCCAGTACTTC. Amino acid sequence: CASSARLAGAETQYF. V usage is TRBV25-1 and J usage is TRBJ2-5; 8 bases line up with TRBD2. Germline loops: CDR1 MGHDK, CDR2 SYGVNS. This CDR3 has 15 amino acids. The J segment lost 5 bases and the V segment lost 4 bases, leaving 9 bases of the junction unmatched.

This sequence joins TRBV20-1 and TRBJ1-2, with 8 bases identical to TRBD1. With V trimmed by 5 bases and J by 8 bases, 4 bases remained unmatched. Germline V gene data show CDR1 as DFQATT and CDR2 as SNEGSKA (reference sequence). The CDR3 consists of 11 residues. CDR3 sequence: CSAGGQDGYTF. For the CDR3, the DNA is TGCAGTGCTGGGGGACAGGACGGCTACACCTTC.

This CDR3 is CAISAEIAYEQYF. The CDR3 region has the DNA TGTGCCATCAGCGCAGAAATTGCCTACGAGCAGTACTTC. The rearrangement links TRBV10-3 to TRBJ2-7; no firm D call. This CDR3 spans 13 amino acids. Germline V CDR1 and CDR2: ENHRY, SYGVKD. The V and J ends lost 6 bases and 2 bases respectively, with 11 bases between them.

This clonotype was found a few times. V is TRBV3-1 and J is TRBJ1-6; 8 bases fit TRBD1. CDR1 is LGHDT, CDR2 YNNKEL, per germline (reference sequence). The J segment lost 10 bases and the V segment lost 1 base, leaving 6 bases of the junction unmatched. CDR3 size: 15 residues. Here the CDR3 reads CASSQGTGLGSPLHF. DNA of the CDR3: TGTGCCAGCAGCCAAGGGACAGGGCTCGGATCACCCCTCCACTTT.

In its sample, this clonotype was seen a few times. J is TRBJ1-2 and V is TRBV3-1; a weak D match, TRBD1 (5 bases). Germline assignment: CDR1 LGHDT and CDR2 YNNKEL (reference sequence). The CDR3 totals 17 residues. V was clipped by 3 bases and J by 6 bases, with 23 bases between them. CDR3 DNA sequence: TGTGCCAGCAGCCATCGGGAACCCCGGAGGGGAGGGGATGGCTACACCTTC. As protein: CASSHREPRRGGDGYTF.

The chain couples TRBV29-1 to TRBJ1-2; no reliable D call. Germline lookup yields CDR1 SQVTM and CDR2 ANQGSEA. V dropped 8 bases and J dropped 4 bases, with 11 bases sitting between them. CDR3 length: 11 residues. The CDR3 is CSLGQVYGYTF. CDR3 sequence (DNA): TGCAGCTTGGGTCAGGTCTATGGCTACACCTTC.

This clonotype was seen more than once but under ten times. The chain couples TRBV12-3 or TRBV12-4 to TRBJ1-2; 7 bases match TRBD1. The trim removed 3 bases at V and 7 bases at J, leaving 5 bases unmatched. The CDR3 sequence is 13 residues long. The DNA for the CDR3 is TGTGCCAGCAGTTTGGTCAGGGGGAGTGGCTACACCTTC. Residues: CASSLVRGSGYTF.

This clonotype was seen repeatedly, ten times or more. The rearrangement uses TRBV5-5 and TRBJ2-5; D unresolved. Germline V lookup: CDR1 SGHKS, CDR2 YYEKEE (reference sequence). This CDR3 is 12 amino acids long. Deletions cut 2 bases from V and 5 bases from J, with 7 bases between. The CDR3 region has the DNA TGTGCCAGCAGCTTTAGTGGGGAGACCCAGTACTTC. Translated, it gives CASSFSGETQYF.

V usage is TRBV12-3 or TRBV12-4 and J usage is TRBJ2-2; D not resolved. V was clipped by 2 bases and J by 8 bases, with 6 bases between them. The CDR3 loop spans 12 amino acids. CDR3 loop: CASSLLGGELFF. In nucleotides, the CDR3 is TGTGCCAGCAGTTTATTGGGTGGGGAGCTGTTTTTT.

CDR3 region: CASSSTGLDEQYF. CDR3 bases: TGTGCCAGCAGTTCGACAGGGTTAGACGAGCAGTACTTC. The chain links TRBV7-8 to TRBJ2-7, with TRBD1 matching 7 bases. CDR3 length equals 13 residues. V lost 6 bases to trimming and J lost 5 bases; unmatched junction nucleotides: 7. Germline V lookup: CDR1 SGHVS, CDR2 FQNEAQ.

The chain is built from TRBV4-1 and TRBJ2-7; D might be TRBD2 (5 bases). Germline CDR1 is MGHRA and CDR2 is YSYEKL. The length of the CDR3 is 15 residues. V lost 2 bases to trimming and J lost 3 bases, with 14 bases between them. The CDR3 protein is CASSQTLVASYEQYF. In nucleotides, the CDR3 is TGCGCCAGCAGCCAAACGTTGGTAGCGAGCTACGAGCAGTACTTC.

V gene TRBV4-1 combines with J gene TRBJ1-1, with a possible D match to TRBD1 (5 bases). The ends were cut back, 4 bases at V and 4 bases at J, with 16 bases in the middle. The CDR3 sequence is 15 residues long. Germline V gives CDR1 MGHRA, CDR2 YSYEKL. DNA of the CDR3: TGCGCCAGCAGCCCTTTACGGGGCAGTGGCACTGAAGCTTTCTTT. The encoded protein is CASSPLRGSGTEAFF.

The chain is built from TRBV20-1 and TRBJ2-7; weak D call: TRBD2 (5 bases). The CDR3 loop spans 14 amino acids. V was clipped by 1 base and J by 6 bases, with 16 bases between them. CDR1 is DFQATT, CDR2 SNEGSKA, per germline (reference sequence). The DNA of the CDR3 is TGCAGTGCTAGAGCCGGCTCCGAGGGCGGCGAGCAGTACTTC. Translated: CSARAGSEGGEQYF.

Remarks on this clonotype: Being one base from a much bigger clone, this may be a read error. V is TRBV7-2 and J is TRBJ2-7; the D call may be TRBD1 or TRBD2 (5 bases each). Between the trimmed V and J ends, which lost 4 bases and 9 bases, there was a span of 10 bases. The germline V gene has CDR1 SGHTA and CDR2 FQGNSA. The CDR3 loop spans 11 amino acids. CDR3 residues: CASSWGRSQYF. The CDR3 region has the DNA TGTGCCAGCAGCTGGGGACGTTCGCAGTACTTC.

V gene TRBV6-1 combines with J gene TRBJ2-7; 10 bases match TRBD2. Germline V gene sequence: CDR1 MNHNS, CDR2 SASEGT. The CDR3 length is 16 residues. The CDR3 DNA sequence: TGTGCTAGAGGGTCGGAGGCTAGCGGGAGAGGATACGAGCAGTACTTC. It translates to CARGSEASGRGYEQYF.

The J gene is TRBJ2-5, the V gene TRBV4-1; no clear D. The CDR3 spans 15 residues. V lost 2 bases to trimming and J lost 6 bases, with 16 bases between them. Germline CDR1 and CDR2: MGHRA and YSYEKL. CDR3: CASSQPTRTLQTQYF. In DNA form, the CDR3 reads TGCGCCAGCAGCCAACCTACCAGGACCCTCCAGACCCAGTACTTC.

CDR3 bases: TGTGCCAGCAGTTATGCCGGGGTGAGCGAGCAGTACTTC. Amino acid sequence: CASSYAGVSEQYF. The V gene is TRBV6-6, the J gene TRBJ2-7; maybe TRBD2 (5 bases). CDR1 is MNHNY and CDR2 is SVGAGI in the germline V gene (reference sequence). Trimming left V 3 bases short and J 6 bases short, with 12 bases between. The CDR3 runs to 13 residues.

The count of this clonotype is one. The chain links TRBV2 to TRBJ2-5; 7 nucleotides line up with TRBD1. Germline trimming cut 3 bases from V and 2 bases from J; bases unmatched to any gene: 6. The CDR3 consists of 15 residues. Per germline, CDR1 SNHLY and CDR2 FYNNEI. The CDR3 nucleotides read TGTGCCAGCAGTGATTTAGGACAGGCACAAGAGACCCAGTACTTC. Its protein product is CASSDLGQAQETQYF.

This clonotype was seen only a few times. V usage is TRBV9 and J usage is TRBJ2-7; TRBD2 aligns across 11 bases. This CDR3 spans 14 amino acids. Germline CDR1 and CDR2: SGDLS and YYNGEE. V shed 4 bases, J shed 6 bases, and the junction held 6 bases outside the gene matches. In DNA, the CDR3 is TGTGCCAGCAGCCTGGGACTAGCGGATATCGAGCAGTACTTC. Protein product: CASSLGLADIEQYF.

This clonotype was seen a handful of times. The chain joins TRBV10-3 to TRBJ1-1, with 12 nucleotides matching TRBD1. The CDR3 covers 14 residues. Per germline, CDR1 ENHRY and CDR2 SYGVKD. The J segment lost 2 bases and the V segment lost 6 bases, leaving 1 base of the junction unmatched. This CDR3 is CAIRGQGANTEAFF. CDR3 bases: TGTGCCATCAGGGGACAGGGGGCAAACACTGAAGCTTTCTTT.

This clonotype was seen just once. The J gene is TRBJ1-1, the V gene TRBV5-1, with D unresolved. The CDR3 consists of 14 residues. The V gene lost 1 base and the J gene lost 1 base, with 8 bases spanning the gap. CDR1 SGHRS and CDR2 YFSETQ come from the germline V gene. The CDR3 DNA sequence: TGCGCCAGCAGCTTGACGACAAGGAACACTGAAGCTTTCTTT. Its protein is CASSLTTRNTEAFF.